Following are 32 T cell receptor beta chains from one sample sequenced in a study of OX40 agonist ivuxolimab in advanced cancers. TCRdb keeps only in-frame clones here, not all; method: immunoSEQ multiplex PCR. This sample has 36,000 or so clones, with about 88% found just once. Sequenced here: CD4+ or CD8+ T cells sorted from blood, sampled in a trial of the OX40 agonist ivuxolimab. The receptors were sampled from an adult with an advanced solid tumor such as melanoma, head and neck, liver or kidney cancer.

This sequence joins TRBV13 and TRBJ1-2; 7 bases match TRBD1. The V and J ends lost 0 bases and 6 bases, in that order; junction bases with no gene match: 4. The V gene's germline CDR1 is PRHDT and CDR2 FYEKMQ (reference sequence). There are 14 residues in the CDR3. The CDR3 coding sequence is TGTGCCAGCAGCTTAGGGAGGGGGCAAGATGGCTACACCTTC. It codes for CASSLGRGQDGYTF. Complete variable domain (other parts from reference TRBV13 and TRBJ1-2): AAGVIQSPRHLIKEKRETATLKCYPIPRHDTVYWYQQGPGQDPQFLISFYEKMQSDKGSIPDRFSAQQFSDYHSELNMSSLELGDSALYFCASSLGRGQDGYTFGSGTRLTVV.

The V gene is TRBV27, the J gene TRBJ2-7, with 8 bases aligning to TRBD2. This CDR3 spans 13 amino acids. Losses at the gene ends were 6 bases for V and 4 bases for J; bases not matched to a gene: 5. Germline CDR1 reads MNHEY; CDR2 reads SMNVEV (reference sequence). The CDR3 reads CASRGAGVYEQYF. CDR3 DNA sequence: TGTGCCAGCAGGGGAGCGGGAGTATACGAGCAGTACTTC.

This clone came up a few times. The CDR3 protein is CASSVRGSDEKLFF. CDR3 nucleotides: TGTGCCAGCAGCGTCAGGGGGTCGGATGAAAAACTGTTTTTT. V usage is TRBV5-5 and J usage is TRBJ1-4; 7 positions match TRBD1. Germline-derived CDR1 and CDR2 are SGHKS and YYEKEE (reference sequence). V gave up 4 bases and J gave up 6 bases; unmatched junction bases: 6. CDR3 length equals 14 residues.

V and J are TRBV28 and TRBJ2-2; D is unresolved. The CDR3 contains 14 residues. V shed 6 bases and J shed 1 base, with 9 bases lying between them. The germline V gene has CDR1 MDHEN and CDR2 SYDVKM. The CDR3 DNA follows: TGTGCCAGCAGGGATAACTTGAACACCGGGGAGCTGTTTTTT. Its translation is CASRDNLNTGELFF.

V usage is TRBV5-1 and J usage is TRBJ2-1; D perhaps matches TRBD1 (5 bases). CDR3 length: 14 residues. The V gene lost 2 bases and the J gene lost 0 bases, with 6 bases spanning the gap. In germline, CDR1 is SGHRS, CDR2 YFSETQ. Written as DNA, the CDR3 is TGCGCCAGCAGCTTAGGGGACTCCTACAATGAGCAGTTCTTC. Encoded protein: CASSLGDSYNEQFF.

This clone was picked up one time. The chain couples TRBV19 to TRBJ1-2, with D tentatively TRBD1 (6 bases). V gave up 7 bases and J gave up 4 bases, with 16 bases separating them. This CDR3 region has 14 residues. The germline V gene has CDR1 LNHDA and CDR2 SQIVND (reference sequence). The CDR3 DNA is TGTGCCAGTACCGACGCGAACAGGGCCTATGGCTACACCTTC. This gives the protein CASTDANRAYGYTF.

The chain couples TRBV6-1 to TRBJ2-2; 10 bases align to TRBD2. CDR1 is MNHNS, CDR2 SASEGT, per germline. Losses at the gene ends were 4 bases for V and 7 bases for J; bases not matched to a gene: 6. The CDR3 is 15 amino acids. The CDR3 region is CASSGQRGGHGELFF. CDR3 nucleotides: TGTGCCAGCAGTGGTCAGCGGGGGGGCCACGGGGAGCTGTTTTTT.

The chain uses TRBV10-3 and TRBJ2-7; unclear D gene. The CDR3 runs 12 residues. Germline V gene data show CDR1 as ENHRY and CDR2 as SYGVKD. Trimming removed 2 bases at V and 4 bases at J, with 6 bases between. CDR3 sequence (DNA): TGTGCCATCAGTGAGGCCAGATACGAGCAGTACTTC. It codes for CAISEARYEQYF.

The J gene is TRBJ2-6, the V gene TRBV18, with 10 positions matching TRBD1. The V gene's germline CDR1 is KGHSH and CDR2 LQKENI. CDR3 length: 19 amino acids. V shed 4 bases and J 3 bases; nucleotides not matched to a gene: 12. CDR3 in DNA: TGTGCCAGCTCACGACAGGGGGCGAGGTTCTTGATTGGGGCCAACGTCCTGACTTTC. It is translated as CASSRQGARFLIGANVLTF.

The V call is TRBV5-1, the J call TRBJ2-2; no reliable D call. V lost 0 bases, J lost 6 bases, and 6 bases lay in between. This CDR3 has 13 residues. The germline CDR1 and CDR2 sequences are SGHRS and YFSETQ. The CDR3 DNA is TGCGCCAGCAGCTTGGCCGCGTCCGGGGAGCTGTTTTTT. Translated, it gives CASSLAASGELFF.

The chain is built from TRBV14 and TRBJ1-2; perhaps TRBD1 as D (5 bases). V was pared by 0 bases and J by 13 bases, with 12 bases between. Germline V lookup: CDR1 SGHDN, CDR2 FVKESK. CDR3 length: 12 residues. The CDR3 DNA sequence: TGTGCCAGCAGCCAAGACATCAGGGTATTCACCTTC. Its translation is CASSQDIRVFTF. Full variable domain (missing parts from reference TRBV14 and TRBJ1-2): EAGVTQFPSHSVIEKGQTVTLRCDPISGHDNLYWYRRVMGKEIKFLLHFVKESKQDESGMPNNRFLAERTGGTYSTLKVQPAELEDSGVYFCASSQDIRVFTFGSGTRLTVV.

The chain has TRBV6-6 and TRBJ2-7, with a possible D match to TRBD2 (6 bases). The ends were cut back, 6 bases at V and 1 base at J, with 10 bases in the middle. This CDR3 is built from 13 residues. Germline-derived CDR1 and CDR2 are MNHNY and SVGAGI (reference sequence). CDR3 loop: CASRGAGSYEQYF. CDR3 nucleotides: TGTGCCAGCAGGGGAGCGGGTTCCTACGAGCAGTACTTC.

The chain employs TRBV5-1 and TRBJ1-6, with TRBD1 matching 9 bases. V was clipped by 5 bases and J by 7 bases; unmatched bases: 4. The CDR3 is 14 residues long. Per germline, CDR1 SGHRS and CDR2 YFSETQ. In nucleotides, the CDR3 is TGCGCCAGCAGTAATGGACAGGGGAATTCACCCCTCCACTTT. Translated: CASSNGQGNSPLHF.

This chain links TRBV6-6 with TRBJ2-1, with TRBD1 matching 12 bases. Unmatched junction bases numbered 10, after V lost 7 bases and J lost 12 bases. The CDR3 is 14 residues long. Germline CDR1 and CDR2: MNHNY and SVGAGI (reference sequence). The CDR3 nucleotides read TGTGCCAGCACCTTAGCCGGGACAGGGGGCTGGCAGTTCTTC. This sequence encodes CASTLAGTGGWQFF.

J is TRBJ2-7 and V is TRBV7-2; D is perhaps TRBD1 (6 bases). Germline CDR1 and CDR2: SGHTA and FQGNSA. Trimming took 2 bases from V and 0 from J, leaving 11 bases between them. This CDR3 contains 15 residues. The CDR3, as DNA: TGTGCCAGCAGCTTAACAGGGCCGAGCTCCTACGAGCAGTACTTC. Translation gives CASSLTGPSSYEQYF.

This clone was detected a few times. The chain is built from TRBV19 and TRBJ1-6; TRBD1 is a possible D gene (5 bases). The germline gives CDR1 LNHDA, CDR2 SQIVND (reference sequence). The CDR3 extends over 14 amino acids. Trimming took 7 bases from V and 10 from J, leaving 17 bases between them. The CDR3 is CASKGQGSRSPLHF. CDR3 in DNA: TGTGCCAGTAAGGGGCAGGGATCGCGGTCACCCCTCCACTTT. The entire variable domain, with the rest obtained from reference TRBV19 and TRBJ1-6, is as follows: DGGITQSPKYLFRKEGQNVTLSCEQNLNHDAMYWYRQDPGQGLRLIYYSQIVNDFQKGDIAEGYSVSREKKESFPLTVTSAQKNPTAFYLCASKGQGSRSPLHFGNGTRLTVT.

The chain links TRBV5-8 to TRBJ2-3; unclear D gene. Per the germline V gene, CDR1 is SGHTS and CDR2 is YDEGEE. The CDR3 loop spans 12 amino acids. The V end was cut by 2 bases, the J end by 6 bases, with 7 bases between. The DNA of the CDR3 is TGTGCCAGCAGCTTCCGGGTCGATACGCAGTATTTT. It translates to CASSFRVDTQYF.

Concerning this clone itself: The limits of the CDR3 on the DNA are not certain, so only TCRdb's listed CDR3 is given. The rearrangement joins TRBV30 to TRBJ2-7. Germline CDR1 GTSNPN, CDR2 SVGIG (reference sequence). From its first to its last residue, the CDR3 has 15 amino acids. The CDR3 sequence is CAWSPGHFGNYEQYF.

The chain has TRBV7-2 and TRBJ1-2, with D maybe TRBD1 (6 bases). V dropped 6 bases and J dropped 7 bases, with 15 bases sitting between them. Germline V gene sequence: CDR1 SGHTA, CDR2 FQGNSA. This CDR3 spans 13 amino acids. The CDR3 nucleotides are TGTGCCAGCAGTCAAAGGGGGGTTGTTGGCTACACCTTC. As protein: CASSQRGVVGYTF.

This clone has only one observation. The rearrangement joins TRBV11-2 to TRBJ2-1, with 10 bases identical to TRBD2. Trimming at V came to 2 bases and at J to 7 bases, leaving 5 bases not matched to a gene. This CDR3 spans 15 amino acids. The germline gives CDR1 SGHAT, CDR2 FQNNGV. CDR3 sequence reads: CASSLFGTSENEQFF. For the CDR3, the DNA is TGTGCCAGCAGCTTATTCGGGACTAGCGAGAATGAGCAGTTCTTC.

The chain links TRBV2 to TRBJ2-1; no clear D. The germline V gene has CDR1 SNHLY and CDR2 FYNNEI. V was clipped by 2 bases and J by 7 bases, with 6 bases between them. The CDR3 has 12 amino acids. This chain's CDR3 is CASSESGNEQFF. The CDR3 nucleotides read TGTGCCAGCAGTGAATCCGGGAATGAGCAGTTCTTC.

The chain is built from TRBV18 and TRBJ2-1; no firm D call. Looked up from germline, CDR1 is KGHSH and CDR2 is LQKENI. V shed 6 bases and J shed 7 bases, with 7 bases lying between them. The CDR3 is 11 amino acids. CDR3 region: CASSPHNEQFF. DNA of the CDR3: TGTGCCAGCTCCCCCCATAATGAGCAGTTCTTC.

The gene calls are TRBV5-1 and TRBJ1-1; a possible D gene is TRBD1 (6 bases). The CDR3 is 14 amino acids. Trimming pared 0 bases from V and 0 bases from J, leaving 6 bases between. CDR1 and CDR2 from the germline V gene are SGHRS and YFSETQ. DNA of the CDR3: TGCGCCAGCAGCTTGGGGACAGTGAACACTGAAGCTTTCTTT. Its protein is CASSLGTVNTEAFF.

The rearrangement joins TRBV5-8 to TRBJ1-5; possible D gene TRBD1, 5 bases. Germline loops: CDR1 SGHTS, CDR2 YDEGEE. The CDR3 runs to 13 residues. V was clipped by 7 bases and J by 4 bases, with 12 bases between them. The CDR3 DNA follows: TGTGCCAGCCGGGGGAAGTGGAATCAGCCCCAGCATTTT. It translates to CASRGKWNQPQHF. Based on the CDR3 plus reference TRBV5-8 and TRBJ1-5, the full variable domain is EAGVTQSPTHLIKTRGQQATLRCSPISGHTSVYWYQQALGLGLQFLLWYDEGEERNRGNFPPRFSGRQFPNYSSELNVNALELEDSALYLCASRGKWNQPQHFGDGTRLSIL.

This clone was recorded only once. The gene calls are TRBV5-4 and TRBJ2-3, with D hard to call. Germline assignment: CDR1 SGHNT and CDR2 YYREEE (reference sequence). The CDR3 is made up of 12 amino acids. V was clipped by 6 bases and J by 0 bases, with 5 bases between them. The CDR3 reads CASKGSTDTQYF. The CDR3 DNA reads TGTGCCAGCAAAGGGAGCACAGATACGCAGTATTTT.

This clone has just a few counts. This chain connects TRBV29-1 to TRBJ2-3; D remains ambiguous. The CDR3 runs to 12 residues. V lost 3 bases and J lost 0, with 4 bases in between. Germline V CDR1 and CDR2: SQVTM, ANQGSEA. The CDR3 here is CSVEASTDTQYF. The CDR3 DNA follows: TGCAGCGTTGAGGCCAGCACAGATACGCAGTATTTT.

V usage is TRBV19 and J usage is TRBJ2-7; a possible D gene is TRBD1 (5 bases). This CDR3 comprises 14 residues. Germline V lookup: CDR1 LNHDA, CDR2 SQIVND (reference sequence). With 0 bases removed from V and 2 bases from J, the gap between germline ends came to 8 bases. The CDR3 region has the DNA TGTGCCAGTAGTATAGACCTCAGGGCCTACGAGCAGTACTTC. Its translation is CASSIDLRAYEQYF.

The J gene is TRBJ1-2, the V gene TRBV6-5; unclear D gene. The CDR3 has 14 amino acids. The germline V gene encodes CDR1 MNHEY and CDR2 SVGAGI. Trimming pared 8 bases from V and 2 bases from J, leaving 15 bases between. CDR3 protein: CASGPGPRNYGYTF. DNA for the CDR3: TGTGCCAGCGGGCCCGGACCCCGAAACTATGGCTACACCTTC.

CDR3 protein: CASSVVGYPQETQYF. CDR3 in DNA: TGTGCCAGCAGCGTAGTGGGCTACCCACAAGAGACCCAGTACTTC. The V gene is TRBV9, the J gene TRBJ2-5; D remains unclear. The germline CDR1 and CDR2 sequences are SGDLS and YYNGEE. CDR3 length: 15 residues. V lost 0 bases, J lost 2 bases, and 11 bases lay in between. Drawing the rest from reference TRBV9 and TRBJ2-5, the complete variable domain is DSGVTQTPKHLITATGQRVTLRCSPRSGDLSVYWYQQSLDQGLQFLIQYYNGEERAKGNILERFSAQQFPDLHSELNLSSLELGDSALYFCASSVVGYPQETQYFGPGTRLLVL.

The rearrangement links TRBV5-1 to TRBJ2-3; D is ambiguous. This CDR3 has 15 residues. Germline loops: CDR1 SGHRS, CDR2 YFSETQ. V was shortened by 5 bases and J by 0 bases, with 13 bases between the two germline ends. The CDR3 is CASRRQTPSTDTQYF. CDR3 DNA: TGCGCCAGCAGGAGGCAGACTCCTAGCACAGATACGCAGTATTTT.

The chain joins TRBV5-1 to TRBJ1-1, with no clear D. V was trimmed by 0 bases and J by 5 bases, leaving 8 bases between them. Per the germline V gene, CDR1 is SGHRS and CDR2 is YFSETQ. This CDR3 has 13 amino acids. This chain's CDR3 is CASSLDMGTEAFF. The CDR3 region has the DNA TGCGCCAGCAGCTTGGATATGGGTACTGAAGCTTTCTTT.

This clone was counted once. This chain connects TRBV27 to TRBJ2-7, with D maybe TRBD2 (5 bases). The V gene lost 0 bases and the J gene lost 0 bases, with 9 bases spanning the gap. There are 15 residues in the CDR3. Germline V gene data show CDR1 as MNHEY and CDR2 as SMNVEV (reference sequence). The CDR3 DNA follows: TGTGCCAGCAGTTTATCGAGGGTTGGCTCCTACGAGCAGTACTTC. The encoded protein is CASSLSRVGSYEQYF.